Below are 28 T cell receptor beta chains sequenced from a single sample in a study of T and B cells in COVID-19 patients. From blood, about 240-550 ng of genomic DNA served as TRB template. BIOMED2 TRB-A/B primer pools were used in multiplex TRB PCR. TCRdb recomputed calls from the multiplex PCR reads with MiXCR, one row per CDR3 protein. The table shows under 2,500 distinct CDR3 sequences, with approximately 25% occurring only once. The sample consisted of blood. The receptor source for this set is a human donor with active COVID-19.

This clonotype is deemed medium-sized (0.01 to 0.1%). The chain employs TRBV30 and TRBJ1-3; no definite D call. Trimming took 3 bases from V and 8 from J, leaving 11 bases between them. This CDR3 comprises 12 residues. Germline CDR1 GTSNPN, CDR2 SVGIG (reference sequence). The CDR3 sequence is CAWSPLPDTIYF. The DNA of the CDR3 is TGTGCCTGGAGCCCATTGCCTGACACCATATATTTT.

This clonotype showed up just once. The rearrangement links TRBV6-4 to TRBJ1-2, with D possibly TRBD1 on 6 matching bases. The length of the CDR3 is 14 residues. Germline-derived CDR1 and CDR2 are MRHNA and SNTAGT. With 6 bases removed from V and 1 base from J, the gap between germline ends came to 12 bases. The CDR3 nucleotides are TGTGCCAGCAGCCCAGGGGCTAATAACTATGGCTACACCTTC. This codes for CASSPGANNYGYTF.

The chain has TRBV5-5 and TRBJ2-7; 10 bases are shared with TRBD2. J was trimmed by 3 bases and V by 2 bases; bases with no gene match: 8. Per germline, CDR1 SGHKS and CDR2 YYEKEE (reference sequence). The CDR3 contains 16 residues. CDR3 amino acids: CASSLDPSGSIYEQYF. CDR3 DNA sequence: TGTGCCAGCAGCTTAGACCCTAGCGGGAGTATCTACGAGCAGTACTTC.

Judged by abundance, this clonotype is medium-sized. The V gene is TRBV27, the J gene TRBJ2-7, with 12 bases fitting TRBD2. The CDR3 consists of 15 residues. J gave up 3 bases and V 4 bases, and 4 bases lay outside the gene matches. Germline V CDR1 and CDR2: MNHEY, SMNVEV (reference sequence). CDR3 DNA: TGTGCCAGCAGTTCCCTAGCGGGAGGGGACTACGAGCAGTACTTC. As protein: CASSSLAGGDYEQYF.

This clonotype is medium-sized within its sample. The rearrangement links TRBV15 to TRBJ2-1; 8 bases fit TRBD2. Germline V gives CDR1 LNHNV, CDR2 YYDKDF (reference sequence). Trimming took 3 bases from V and 15 from J; bases not matched to a gene: 10. CDR3 length: 13 amino acids. CDR3 region: CATSRSTSEITFF. The CDR3, as DNA: TGTGCCACCAGCAGGTCGACTAGCGAGATTACGTTCTTC. Combining the CDR3 with reference TRBV15 and TRBJ2-1 gives the whole variable domain DAMVIQNPRYQVTQFGKPVTLSCSQTLNHNVMYWYQQKSSQAPKLLFHYYDKDFNNEADTPDNFQSRRPNTSFCFLDIRSPGLGDTAMYLCATSRSTSEITFFGPGTRLTVL.

By sample share, this clonotype is medium-sized. This rearrangement joins TRBV30 to TRBJ2-5; 8 bases match TRBD2. Trimming took 4 bases from V and 7 from J; bases not matched to a gene: 8. The CDR3 consists of 13 residues. Germline loops: CDR1 GTSNPN, CDR2 SVGIG (reference sequence). The chain's CDR3 is CAWTTSGSSTQYF. The CDR3 nucleotides read TGTGCCTGGACCACGAGCGGGAGCTCGACCCAGTACTTC. Full variable domain (remainder filled in from reference TRBV30 and TRBJ2-5): SQTIHQWPATLVQPVGSPLSLECTVEGTSNPNLYWYRQAAGRGLQLLFYSVGIGQISSEVPQNLSASRPQDRQFILSSKKLLLSDSGFYLCAWTTSGSSTQYFGPGTRLLVL.

By frequency in the sample, this clonotype is medium-sized. The chain employs TRBV6-5 and TRBJ1-6, with a tentative D call TRBD1 (5 bases). The germline V and J ends were trimmed by 8 bases and 15 bases, with 11 bases remaining between them. Germline-derived CDR1 and CDR2 are MNHEY and SVGAGI. The CDR3 sequence is 10 residues long. The CDR3 region has the DNA TGTGCCAGCTTCAGGGAGGTCCTCCACTTT. Residues: CASFREVLHF.

By frequency in the sample, this clonotype is medium-sized (0.01 to 0.1%). The rearrangement uses TRBV14 and TRBJ2-3, with D possibly matching TRBD1 (5 bases). V lost 4 bases to trimming and J lost 10 bases, with 18 bases between them. This CDR3 has 14 residues. Per germline, CDR1 SGHDN and CDR2 FVKESK. In nucleotides, the CDR3 is TGTGCCAGCAGCCGCCCTGGGGTCAGGGATGCGCAGTATTTT. The encoded protein is CASSRPGVRDAQYF.

This clonotype is medium-sized within its sample. V usage is TRBV29-1 and J usage is TRBJ2-7; TRBD1 agrees at 10 bases. Per germline, CDR1 SQVTM and CDR2 ANQGSEA. The V segment lost 5 bases and the J segment 3 bases; nucleotides outside the gene matches: 1. There are 12 residues in the CDR3. CDR3 protein: CSVRTGGYEQYF. DNA for the CDR3: TGCAGCGTTAGGACAGGGGGCTACGAGCAGTACTTC.

The V and J genes are TRBV27 and TRBJ2-2; 9 positions match TRBD1. V dropped 6 bases and J dropped 4; count of bases not matched to a gene: 3. CDR1 MNHEY and CDR2 SMNVEV come from the germline V gene (reference sequence). The CDR3 contains 14 residues. The CDR3 DNA is TGTGCCAGCAGCAGGACAGGGGTCACCGGGGAGCTGTTTTTT. Protein product: CASSRTGVTGELFF.

With respect to this clonotype: A much bigger clone sits one base away, suggesting this may be a read error. It is likely a read error, because the conserved phenylalanine at the end of the CDR3 is missing. The chain is built from TRBV6-5 and TRBJ1-4; the match to TRBD1 covers 7 bases. With 5 bases clipped from V and 5 bases from J, the junction kept 11 bases outside the gene matches. CDR1 MNHEY and CDR2 SVGAGI come from the germline V gene. The CDR3 spans 16 residues. This CDR3 is CASSDLLGTENEKLFL. For the CDR3, the DNA is TGTGCCAGCAGTGACTTACTCGGGACAGAAAATGAAAAACTGTTTCTT.

This clonotype turned up a few times. The CDR3 DNA sequence: TGCGCGGTAGGGGGGACCCCCTCCTACGAGCAGTACTTC. Its protein product is CAVGGTPSYEQYF. This chain connects TRBV20-1 to TRBJ2-7; D tentatively reads TRBD1 or TRBD2 (6 bases each). CDR3 length: 13 amino acids. The germline V gene has CDR1 DFQATT and CDR2 SNEGSKA (reference sequence).

This clonotype is medium-sized by share. V is TRBV6-5 and J is TRBJ1-1; D might be TRBD1 (6 bases). The CDR3 is 13 residues long. Trimming took 2 bases from V and 4 from J, leaving 8 bases between them. Germline CDR1 is MNHEY and CDR2 is SVGAGI. CDR3 in DNA: TGTGCCAGCAGTTACCAGGGGTCCACTGAAGCTTTCTTT. Translation gives CASSYQGSTEAFF.

This sequence joins TRBV12-3 or TRBV12-4 and TRBJ2-2, with a tentative D call TRBD2 (6 bases). V shed 6 bases and J shed 7 bases, with 15 bases lying between them. CDR3 length: 14 amino acids. The chain's CDR3 is CASRPSGGNGELFF. CDR3 DNA sequence: TGTGCCAGCAGGCCCAGCGGCGGGAACGGGGAGCTGTTTTTT.

This clonotype is deemed medium-sized. The rearrangement joins TRBV24-1 to TRBJ2-6; D uncertain. CDR3 length: 14 amino acids. V was clipped by 8 bases and J by 0 bases, with 7 bases between them. Germline V gives CDR1 KGHDR, CDR2 SFDVKD. In DNA, the CDR3 is TGTGCCACCAAACCGAGCTCTGGGGCCAACGTCCTGACTTTC. It translates to CATKPSSGANVLTF.

This clonotype is labeled medium-sized. The chain carries TRBV6-5 and TRBJ2-5, with TRBD1 as a possible D gene (6 bases). Germline lookup yields CDR1 MNHEY and CDR2 SVGAGI. This CDR3 is built from 15 residues. With 7 bases removed from V and 2 bases from J, the gap between germline ends came to 17 bases. Written as DNA, the CDR3 is TGTGCCAGCACCCCCCGGGGCAGGGGACAAGAGACCCAGTACTTC. Translating it yields CASTPRGRGQETQYF.

V gene TRBV20-1 combines with J gene TRBJ2-7; 10 nucleotides agree with TRBD2. CDR3 length equals 13 residues. Germline assignment: CDR1 DFQATT and CDR2 SNEGSKA (reference sequence). V lost 3 bases, J lost 5 bases, and 4 bases stayed unmatched. The CDR3 is CSARASGSHEQYF. DNA of the CDR3: TGCAGTGCTAGGGCTAGCGGGAGCCACGAGCAGTACTTC.

The chain combines TRBV5-1 with TRBJ2-7; 9 bases align to TRBD2. The germline V gene encodes CDR1 SGHRS and CDR2 YFSETQ. J gave up 2 bases and V 4 bases, and 7 bases lay outside the gene matches. The CDR3 is 15 amino acids. The CDR3 is CASSQGSSGTYEQYF. In nucleotides, the CDR3 is TGCGCCAGCAGCCAGGGCTCTAGCGGGACCTACGAGCAGTACTTC.

This clonotype rates as large (0.1 to 1%). The rearrangement links TRBV6-5 to TRBJ1-5, with unresolved D. Between the trimmed V and J ends, which lost 0 bases and 3 bases, there was a span of 12 bases. This CDR3 spans 16 amino acids. The germline CDR1 and CDR2 sequences are MNHEY and SVGAGI. The DNA of the CDR3 is TGTGCCAGCAGTTACTCGTATCGGACGGTCAATCAGCCCCAGCATTTT. Its protein is CASSYSYRTVNQPQHF.

The chain is built from TRBV28 and TRBJ2-7; the D gene could be TRBD1 or TRBD2 (5 bases each). The germline CDR1 and CDR2 sequences are MDHEN and SYDVKM. CDR3 length equals 15 residues. V was pared by 3 bases and J by 3 bases, with 15 bases between. CDR3 DNA sequence: TGTGCCAGCAGTTTCGGGCAGGGACCCTACTACGAGCAGTACTTC. It is translated as CASSFGQGPYYEQYF. The variable domain in full, with the rest retrieved from reference TRBV28 and TRBJ2-7, is DVKVTQSSRYLVKRTGEKVFLECVQDMDHENMFWYRQDPGLGLRLIYFSYDVKMKEKGDIPEGYSVSREKKERFSLILESASTNQTSMYLCASSFGQGPYYEQYFGPGTRLTVT.

This clonotype has only one observation. This chain links TRBV28 with TRBJ2-3, with 9 positions matching TRBD2. Germline V gene sequence: CDR1 MDHEN, CDR2 SYDVKM. CDR3 length: 14 amino acids. The J segment lost 3 bases and the V segment lost 3 bases, leaving 1 base of the junction unmatched. The CDR3 reads CASSFLAGTDTQYF. The CDR3, as DNA: TGTGCCAGCAGTTTCCTAGCGGGGACAGATACGCAGTATTTT.

The chain recombines TRBV21-1 with TRBJ2-7; the D call TRBD2 from the table was never checked on the DNA. TRBV21-1 is a pseudogene. The CDR3 spans 17 residues. CDR3 coding DNA: TGTGCCAGCAGCAACCCCATCACCAGCGGGGGTGCCTACGAGCAGTACTTC. This sequence encodes CASSNPITSGGAYEQYF.

This clonotype is large (0.1 to 1%) in the sample. The chain combines TRBV5-6 with TRBJ2-7; D gene ambiguous. CDR3 length equals 12 residues. V gave up 4 bases and J gave up 0 bases, with 5 bases separating them. Germline CDR1 reads SGHDT; CDR2 reads YYEEEE. CDR3 bases: TGTGCCAGCAGCCTCAACTCCTACGAGCAGTACTTC. It encodes CASSLNSYEQYF. The variable domain in full, with the rest retrieved from reference TRBV5-6 and TRBJ2-7, is DAGVTQSPTHLIKTRGQQVTLRCSPKSGHDTVSWYQQALGQGPQFIFQYYEEEERQRGNFPDRFSGHQFPNYSSELNVNALLLGDSALYLCASSLNSYEQYFGPGTRLTVT.

V and J are TRBV7-9 and TRBJ2-7; either TRBD1 or TRBD2 may supply D (7 bases each). Per the germline V gene, CDR1 is SEHNR and CDR2 is FQNEAQ (reference sequence). The CDR3 totals 15 residues. V was trimmed by 1 base and J by 5 bases, leaving 15 bases between them. The CDR3 region has the DNA TGTGCCAGCAGCTTAGTAAGCGGGACAGCCGACGAGCAGTACTTC. Encoded protein: CASSLVSGTADEQYF.

By sample share, this clonotype is medium-sized. This sequence joins TRBV29-1 and TRBJ2-7, with 9 bases identical to TRBD1. The CDR3 loop spans 14 amino acids. Germline V lookup: CDR1 SQVTM, CDR2 ANQGSEA. The V gene end was trimmed by 3 bases and the J gene end by 7 bases; junction bases not matched to a gene: 10. The CDR3 loop is CSVDTGTGSDEQYF. The CDR3 coding sequence is TGCAGCGTTGACACCGGGACAGGGAGTGATGAGCAGTACTTC.

This clonotype is classed as medium-sized (0.01 to 0.1%). V gene TRBV5-5 combines with J gene TRBJ2-1; 11 bases match TRBD2. This CDR3 has 18 amino acids. V shed 0 bases, J shed 5 bases, and the junction held 10 bases outside the gene matches. The germline V gene has CDR1 SGHKS and CDR2 YYEKEE (reference sequence). CDR3 in amino acids: CASSLDVAGGTRNNEQFF. CDR3 coding DNA: TGTGCCAGCAGCTTGGACGTAGCGGGAGGGACCAGAAACAATGAGCAGTTCTTC.

The table lists this clonotype with a few counts. This chain joins TRBV20-1 and TRBJ1-6; D not certain. Trimming cost V 0 bases and J 8 bases, with 14 bases left between them. Germline V CDR1 and CDR2: DFQATT, SNEGSKA (reference sequence). There are 15 residues in the CDR3. Here the CDR3 DNA reads TGCAGTGCTAGAGATCCCGGGGAATGGGATTCACCCCTCCACTTT. It is translated as CSARDPGEWDSPLHF.

The chain carries TRBV27 and TRBJ1-2; D gene uncertain. CDR1 is MNHEY and CDR2 is SMNVEV in the germline V gene (reference sequence). Trimming cost V 5 bases and J 8 bases, with 12 bases left between them. The CDR3 extends over 12 amino acids. The CDR3 DNA is TGTGCCAGCAGTACATGGGAACGGGGCTACACCTTC. It translates to CASSTWERGYTF.